One and the same sample provided the 23 T cell receptor beta chains below, sequenced in a study of cytomegalovirus exposure and HLA in healthy donors. It was with 60 Vbeta and 13 Jbeta primers that the PCR ran. The protocol was immunoSEQ multiplex PCR, while the TCRdb copy is restricted to in-frame clones and leaves out a portion. The sample includes tens of thousands of clones, approximately 70% of them seen just once. The source material was PBMCs. The receptor set was obtained from a male donor in good health and CMV-seropositive.

This clone came up a few times. The genes are TRBV6-1 and TRBJ2-1; 7 bases map to TRBD1. This CDR3 region has 17 residues. Germline trimming cut 4 bases from V and 4 bases from J; bases unmatched to any gene: 13. Looked up from germline, CDR1 is MNHNS and CDR2 is SASEGT. The chain's CDR3 is CASSARTGHYRYNEQFF. In nucleotides, the CDR3 is TGTGCCAGCAGTGCCAGGACAGGTCACTACCGTTACAATGAGCAGTTCTTC.

The chain links TRBV11-2 to TRBJ2-7; 7 positions match TRBD2. After removal of 0 bases from V and 3 bases from J, the junction contained 8 bases not matched to a gene. There are 16 residues in the CDR3. The germline V gene encodes CDR1 SGHAT and CDR2 FQNNGV. The CDR3 DNA follows: TGTGCCAGCAGCTTAGATTTGGCGGGAGATCTCTACGAGCAGTACTTC. Protein sequence: CASSLDLAGDLYEQYF. The variable domain in full, completed from reference TRBV11-2 and TRBJ2-7, reads EAGVAQSPRYKIIEKRQSVAFWCNPISGHATLYWYQQILGQGPKLLIQFQNNGVVDDSQLPKDRFSAERLKGVDSTLKIQPAKLEDSAVYLCASSLDLAGDLYEQYFGPGTRLTVT.

This clone has only a few counts. The V call is TRBV7-8, the J call TRBJ1-1; 8 nucleotides align to TRBD1. This CDR3 is 16 amino acids long. Trimming cost V 5 bases and J 5 bases; bases outside gene matches: 13. Germline loops: CDR1 SGHVS, CDR2 FQNEAQ. The CDR3 sequence: CASSQEHRGMRTEAFF. CDR3 bases: TGTGCCAGCAGCCAAGAACACAGGGGGATGAGGACTGAAGCTTTCTTT.

This chain joins TRBV5-1 and TRBJ1-2, with D perhaps TRBD1 (6 bases). CDR3 size: 14 residues. The germline gives CDR1 SGHRS, CDR2 YFSETQ. V lost 0 bases and J lost 3, with 9 bases in between. The CDR3 coding sequence is TGCGCCAGCAGCTTGGAGGGGGGGGACTATGGCTACACCTTC. Translating it yields CASSLEGGDYGYTF.

The chain combines TRBV13 with TRBJ1-1; D perhaps matches TRBD1 (6 bases). Germline CDR1 reads PRHDT; CDR2 reads FYEKMQ (reference sequence). The CDR3 is 14 residues long. The V and J ends lost 5 bases and 8 bases respectively, with 18 bases between them. The CDR3 loop reads CASSPQGPGLEAFF. The CDR3 nucleotides are TGTGCCAGCAGCCCCCAGGGGCCGGGGCTCGAAGCTTTCTTT.

The rearrangement joins TRBV6-5 to TRBJ2-7, with TRBD1 matching over 9 bases. This CDR3 comprises 15 residues. From germline, CDR1 is MNHEY and CDR2 SVGAGI. V was clipped by 0 bases and J by 7 bases; unmatched bases: 7. The CDR3 sequence: CASSYSGTGSQEQYF. The CDR3 nucleotides read TGTGCCAGCAGTTACTCAGGGACAGGGTCTCAGGAGCAGTACTTC.

This chain links TRBV7-9 with TRBJ2-7, with D tentatively TRBD1 (6 bases). The V gene lost 1 base and the J gene lost 2 bases, with 9 bases spanning the gap. CDR3 size: 14 residues. Germline lookup yields CDR1 SEHNR and CDR2 FQNEAQ (reference sequence). CDR3 residues: CASSLGGGPYEQYF. CDR3 nucleotides: TGTGCCAGCAGCTTAGGAGGGGGACCCTACGAGCAGTACTTC.

The CDR3 DNA reads as TGCGCCAGCAGCCCGGGACAGGGGAGGTGGGGGCAGTACTTC. Encoded protein: CASSPGQGRWGQYF. The rearrangement links TRBV5-1 to TRBJ2-7; 10 bases are a match to TRBD1. The CDR3 covers 14 residues. Germline assignment: CDR1 SGHRS and CDR2 YFSETQ. With V trimmed by 4 bases and J by 9 bases, 10 bases remained unmatched.

This chain connects TRBV5-5 to TRBJ2-7; D remains ambiguous. The V end lost 1 base, the J end lost 3 bases, and 14 bases lay between the germline ends. Germline CDR1 and CDR2: SGHKS and YYEKEE (reference sequence). The CDR3 is 15 amino acids. In DNA form, the CDR3 reads TGTGCCAGCAGCTTGAGTGGCGGTCTCGGCTACGAGCAGTACTTC. Protein product: CASSLSGGLGYEQYF.

The CDR3 sequence is CASSHTGSNQPQHF. The CDR3 DNA reads TGTGCCAGCAGTCACACAGGGAGCAATCAGCCCCAGCATTTT. The genes are TRBV6-1 and TRBJ1-5; the D gene is possibly TRBD1 (6 bases). Trimming took off 5 bases at V and 1 base at J, with 9 bases between the two ends. Germline-derived CDR1 and CDR2 are MNHNS and SASEGT. The CDR3 length is 14 residues.

In its sample, this clone was seen a few times. The chain links TRBV30 to TRBJ2-3, with TRBD1 identical over 7 bases. Germline values: CDR1 GTSNPN, CDR2 SVGIG (reference sequence). The V segment lost 2 bases and the J segment 3 bases; nucleotides outside the gene matches: 5. The CDR3 is 14 residues long. The CDR3 nucleotides read TGTGCCTGGAGTCCCCGACAGGGAACAGATACGCAGTATTTT. Translating gives CAWSPRQGTDTQYF.

V gene TRBV30 combines with J gene TRBJ2-1; the match to TRBD2 covers 7 bases. CDR1 is GTSNPN and CDR2 is SVGIG in the germline V gene (reference sequence). With 0 bases clipped from V and 8 bases from J, the junction kept 10 bases outside the gene matches. CDR3 size: 15 residues. The CDR3 here is CAWSVAGALLDEQFF. The DNA for the CDR3 is TGTGCCTGGAGTGTTGCGGGAGCCCTTTTGGATGAGCAGTTCTTC. Combining the CDR3 with reference TRBV30 and TRBJ2-1 gives the whole variable domain SQTIHQWPATLVQPVGSPLSLECTVEGTSNPNLYWYRQAAGRGLQLLFYSVGIGQISSEVPQNLSASRPQDRQFILSSKKLLLSDSGFYLCAWSVAGALLDEQFFGPGTRLTVL.

This clone has only one observation. The chain has TRBV19 and TRBJ2-2; 11 positions match TRBD1. With 6 bases clipped from V and 6 bases from J, the junction kept 6 bases outside the gene matches. Germline assignment: CDR1 LNHDA and CDR2 SQIVND (reference sequence). The CDR3 length is 15 residues. CDR3 DNA: TGTGCCAGTAGGGAGGACAGGGGGCAGGCCGGGGAGCTGTTTTTT. Its protein product is CASREDRGQAGELFF.

V and J are TRBV9 and TRBJ2-2; TRBD1 aligns across 9 bases. With V trimmed by 3 bases and J by 4 bases, 4 bases remained unmatched. The CDR3 totals 15 residues. CDR1 and CDR2 from the germline V gene are SGDLS and YYNGEE. CDR3 bases: TGTGCCAGCAGCGGGGTGACAGGGGGCACCGGGGAGCTGTTTTTT. Translating gives CASSGVTGGTGELFF.

In its sample, this clone was seen once. The J gene is TRBJ2-1, the V gene TRBV5-5; 9 nucleotides agree with TRBD2. Germline V CDR1 and CDR2: SGHKS, YYEKEE (reference sequence). The J segment lost 4 bases and the V segment lost 4 bases, leaving 6 bases of the junction unmatched. This CDR3 contains 15 residues. For the CDR3, the DNA is TGTGCCAGCAGCGGGGGGACTAGCCCTTACAATGAGCAGTTCTTC. Its translation: CASSGGTSPYNEQFF.

V and J are TRBV7-6 and TRBJ2-7, with D perhaps matching TRBD2 (5 bases). Per the germline V gene, CDR1 is SGHVS and CDR2 is FNYEAQ. The CDR3 totals 13 residues. Trimming stripped 2 bases from V and 2 bases from J, with 7 bases between. The CDR3 spells CASSLSGAYEQYF. The DNA of the CDR3 is TGTGCCAGCAGCTTAAGCGGAGCCTACGAGCAGTACTTC.

The V call is TRBV27, the J call TRBJ2-4; D is undetermined. This CDR3 has 12 amino acids. Trimming left V 6 bases short and J 9 bases short, with 12 bases between. Germline lookup yields CDR1 MNHEY and CDR2 SMNVEV (reference sequence). The CDR3 nucleotides read TGTGCCAGCAGCCCAGGCGTAGGCATTCAGTACTTC. It specifies CASSPGVGIQYF.

The J gene is TRBJ2-1, the V gene TRBV10-1; 9 nucleotides align to TRBD1. The CDR3 runs 14 residues. The ends lost 6 bases at V and 4 bases at J; junction bases unmatched: 4. From germline, CDR1 is WNHNN and CDR2 SYGVQD (reference sequence). CDR3 residues: CASSDRGDYNEQFF. CDR3 in DNA: TGCGCCAGCAGCGACAGGGGGGATTACAATGAGCAGTTCTTC.

The chain links TRBV11-2 to TRBJ2-1; 8 nucleotides agree with TRBD1. Germline CDR1 reads SGHAT; CDR2 reads FQNNGV. The length of the CDR3 is 15 residues. With 1 base clipped from V and 9 bases from J, the junction kept 8 bases outside the gene matches. As DNA, the CDR3 is TGTGCCAGCAGCTTAGCAGGGGGCGCAAAGGTTGAGCAGTTCTTC. Its translation is CASSLAGGAKVEQFF.

The rearrangement joins TRBV7-2 to TRBJ1-2; 7 bases match TRBD1. The V gene's germline CDR1 is SGHTA and CDR2 FQGNSA. Unmatched junction bases numbered 12, after V lost 2 bases and J lost 3 bases. The CDR3 loop spans 17 amino acids. In DNA, the CDR3 is TGTGCCAGCAGCTTATCGCTCCAGGGGGGTTCGCACTATGGCTACACCTTC. Its translation: CASSLSLQGGSHYGYTF.

Notes on this clone: A junction boundary mismatches the germline segment, possibly from a read error. The chain combines TRBV7-9 with TRBJ1-4, with 9 bases aligning to TRBD1. The CDR3 is 16 amino acids. CDR1 and CDR2 (germline): SEHNR, FQNEAQ (reference sequence). The CDR3 DNA reads TGTTCCAGCAGCTTATCCGGGACAGGGTTGGAGGAAAAACTGTTTTTT. Residues: CSSSLSGTGLEEKLFF.

CDR3 in DNA: TGTGCCAGCCGATACGACAGGGGAGGCACTGAAGCTTTCTTT. This gives the protein CASRYDRGGTEAFF. The rearrangement joins TRBV6-5 to TRBJ1-1; 8 nucleotides agree with TRBD1. V gave up 8 bases and J gave up 4 bases; unmatched junction bases: 9. This CDR3 spans 14 amino acids. CDR1 and CDR2 from the germline V gene are MNHEY and SVGAGI.

The chain joins TRBV7-6 to TRBJ1-1; 8 nucleotides line up with TRBD1. Unmatched junction bases numbered 4, after V lost 3 bases and J lost 4 bases. Germline V gene lookup returns CDR1 SGHVS and CDR2 FNYEAQ. The CDR3 runs to 14 residues. DNA of the CDR3: TGTGCCAGCAGCTTCGACAGGGGTGGCACTGAAGCTTTCTTT. As protein: CASSFDRGGTEAFF.